The 14 T cell receptor beta chains listed next were all sequenced from one sample in a study of regulatory T cells. Amplification used 52 TRBV primers and 13 TRBJ primers. TCRdb's table, derived via immunoSEQ multiplex PCR, lists solely in-frame clones and lacks some. There are 15,000 or so clones in the sample; about 92% occur only once, and over 25% lies in the top ten. Sequencing was carried out using CD8+ T cells sorted from blood. These receptors were obtained from a person under 30 with CD3G deficiency.

This sequence joins TRBV5-1 and TRBJ1-2, with D hard to call. Germline V CDR1 and CDR2: SGHRS, YFSETQ. The V end was cut by 3 bases, the J end by 4 bases, with 16 bases between. The CDR3 is made up of 15 amino acids. The CDR3 here is CASSWGGPTPYGYTF. As DNA, the CDR3 is TGCGCCAGCAGCTGGGGTGGCCCAACACCCTATGGCTACACCTTC.

The CDR3: CAISSGREDTQYF. DNA of the CDR3: TGTGCCATCAGCAGCGGGAGAGAAGATACGCAGTATTTT. The rearrangement links TRBV10-3 to TRBJ2-3, with 8 bases fitting TRBD2. Trimming removed 6 bases from V and 5 bases from J; junction bases left unmatched: 4. Germline CDR1 and CDR2: ENHRY and SYGVKD. The CDR3 is 13 residues long.

The V gene is TRBV9, the J gene TRBJ1-3, with no clear D. The length of the CDR3 is 14 residues. Trimming stripped 6 bases from V and 1 base from J, with 11 bases between. The germline CDR1 and CDR2 sequences are SGDLS and YYNGEE. Here the CDR3 reads CASTPLGSGNTIYF. The CDR3 DNA reads TGTGCCAGCACTCCCTTGGGGTCTGGAAACACCATATATTTT.

This clone was observed once. The V and J genes are TRBV6-5 and TRBJ2-1, with D perhaps matching TRBD1 or TRBD2 (5 bases each). Trimming took 3 bases from V and 8 from J, leaving 11 bases between them. From germline, CDR1 is MNHEY and CDR2 SVGAGI. The CDR3 runs 13 residues. The DNA of the CDR3 is TGTGCCAGCAGTTATGGGTTGGGGGATGAGCAGTTCTTC. Protein sequence: CASSYGLGDEQFF.

The rearrangement uses TRBV27 and TRBJ2-5; tentative D call: TRBD1 (5 bases). V was shortened by 5 bases and J by 3 bases, with 13 bases between the two germline ends. Germline V gives CDR1 MNHEY, CDR2 SMNVEV (reference sequence). This CDR3 is 14 amino acids long. The CDR3 sequence is CASSPRGREETQYF. DNA of the CDR3: TGTGCCAGCAGTCCAAGGGGCAGGGAAGAGACCCAGTACTTC.

The V and J genes are TRBV6-5 and TRBJ1-2, with 9 bases lining up with TRBD1. After removal of 8 bases from V and 8 bases from J, the junction contained 12 bases not matched to a gene. The germline CDR1 and CDR2 sequences are MNHEY and SVGAGI. The CDR3 is 14 residues long. CDR3 in DNA: TGTGCCAGCGGGACAGGGACTCTGCAGCTCGGCTACACCTTC. It translates to CASGTGTLQLGYTF.

By sample fraction, this clone is large (0.1 to 1%). CDR3 sequence (DNA): TGTGCCAGCAGCTTGGAGGACAGTGGCCAATCATTCTATACAGATACGCAGTATTTT. Residues: CASSLEDSGQSFYTDTQYF. V usage is TRBV5-8 and J usage is TRBJ2-3; the D gene is possibly TRBD1 (6 bases). Germline CDR1 reads SGHTS; CDR2 reads YDEGEE. The CDR3 loop spans 19 amino acids. V shed 0 bases and J shed 3 bases, with 23 bases lying between them.

J is TRBJ1-1 and V is TRBV13, with D uncertain. V lost 4 bases to trimming and J lost 7 bases, with 7 bases between them. The CDR3 covers 11 residues. Germline V gene sequence: CDR1 PRHDT, CDR2 FYEKMQ (reference sequence). This CDR3 is CASSSGNEAFF. The CDR3 DNA reads as TGTGCCAGCAGCTCTGGAAATGAAGCTTTCTTT.

V usage is TRBV21-1 and J usage is TRBJ2-7. TRBV21-1 is annotated as a pseudogene. The CDR3 runs to 15 residues. The CDR3 DNA reads TGTGCCAGCAGCGGCCCTTCCTCTTCGAGTAGCGAGCAGTACTTC. This encodes CASSGPSSSSSEQYF.

For this clone: The same CDR3 is also encoded by other DNA sequences in this sample. CDR3 amino acids: CASSEIPYEQYF. CDR3 sequence (DNA): TGTGCCAGCAGTGAAATTCCCTACGAGCAGTACTTC. The V gene is TRBV6-1, the J gene TRBJ2-7; D remains unclear. The CDR3 is 12 amino acids. V was shortened by 2 bases and J by 2 bases, with 4 bases between the two germline ends. Germline CDR1 reads MNHNS; CDR2 reads SASEGT.

This clone appeared a single time. V and J are TRBV6-1 and TRBJ1-2; the match to TRBD1 covers 10 bases. From germline, CDR1 is MNHNS and CDR2 SASEGT. Losses at the gene ends were 1 base for V and 4 bases for J; bases not matched to a gene: 6. The CDR3 is made up of 16 amino acids. The CDR3 DNA reads TGTGCCAGCAGTGAAGACCGGGACAGGGGCTTCTATGGCTACACCTTC. It yields the protein CASSEDRDRGFYGYTF.

The chain is built from TRBV7-9 and TRBJ1-6, with D tentatively TRBD1 (5 bases). Germline-derived CDR1 and CDR2 are SEHNR and FQNEAQ (reference sequence). V dropped 8 bases and J dropped 7 bases, with 18 bases sitting between them. This CDR3 spans 15 amino acids. The CDR3: CASPKGPGDNSPLHF. Here the CDR3 DNA reads TGTGCCAGCCCAAAAGGGCCGGGGGACAATTCACCCCTCCACTTT.

The chain couples TRBV19 to TRBJ2-3; maybe TRBD1 (5 bases). Per germline, CDR1 LNHDA and CDR2 SQIVND (reference sequence). The CDR3 length is 16 residues. V lost 6 bases and J 0 bases, leaving 16 bases between the germline ends. This chain's CDR3 is CASSPGQGTSTDTQYF. The CDR3 coding sequence is TGTGCCAGTAGCCCCGGGCAGGGCACTAGCACAGATACGCAGTATTTT. The variable domain in full, completed from reference TRBV19 and TRBJ2-3, reads DGGITQSPKYLFRKEGQNVTLSCEQNLNHDAMYWYRQDPGQGLRLIYYSQIVNDFQKGDIAEGYSVSREKKESFPLTVTSAQKNPTAFYLCASSPGQGTSTDTQYFGPGTRLTVL.

Details on this clone: Other DNA sequences in the same sample also yield this CDR3. The CDR3 DNA follows: TGTGCCAGCAGTCCGGGTGGCGGGGGTCCCGACGAGCAGTACTTC. Amino acids: CASSPGGGGPDEQYF. This chain uses TRBV2 with TRBJ2-7, with 7 nucleotides matching TRBD2. V was pared by 5 bases and J by 5 bases, with 12 bases of the junction left unmatched. In germline, CDR1 is SNHLY, CDR2 FYNNEI. This CDR3 region has 15 residues.